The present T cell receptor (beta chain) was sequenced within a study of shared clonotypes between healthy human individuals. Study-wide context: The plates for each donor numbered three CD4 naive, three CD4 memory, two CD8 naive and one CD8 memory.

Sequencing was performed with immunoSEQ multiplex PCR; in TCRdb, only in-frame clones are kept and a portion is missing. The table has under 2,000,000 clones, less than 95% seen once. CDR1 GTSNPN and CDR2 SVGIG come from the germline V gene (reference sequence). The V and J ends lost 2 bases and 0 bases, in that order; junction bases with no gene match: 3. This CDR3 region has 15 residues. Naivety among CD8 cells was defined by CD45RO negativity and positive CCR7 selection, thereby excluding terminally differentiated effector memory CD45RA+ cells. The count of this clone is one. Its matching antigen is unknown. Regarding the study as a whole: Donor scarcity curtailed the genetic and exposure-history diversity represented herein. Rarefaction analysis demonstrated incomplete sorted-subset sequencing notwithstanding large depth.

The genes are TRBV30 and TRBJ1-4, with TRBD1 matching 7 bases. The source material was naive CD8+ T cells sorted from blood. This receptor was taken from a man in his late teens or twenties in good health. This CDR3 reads CAWSIGTATNEKLFF. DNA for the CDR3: TGTGCCTGGAGTATCGGGACAGCAACTAATGAAAAACTGTTTTTT.